This T cell receptor beta chain was observed in a study of TIL therapy for anti-PD-1-resistant metastatic lung cancer (dated by TCRdb to the early 2020s). With respect to the entire study: Before any PD-1/PD-L1 blockade was given, tumors were harvested, nivolumab was then administered, and patients who progressed went on to receive lymphodepletion, an infusion of expanded TIL, and IL-2. Tumor and peripheral blood T cell receptor beta sequencing was used to track clonotypes across tumor, expanded TIL product and serial blood samples. A median non-synonymous tumor mutation burden of over 1.2 mutations per megabase was determined across the cohort by whole-exome sequencing. The cohort was composed predominantly of lung adenocarcinoma, with a few EGFR-mutant and two ALK-rearranged tumors included, and half of patients were identified as current or former smokers. Enrolled patients had a median age of 54 years (range roughly 35-85) and a median tumor PD-L1 proportion score of less than 7.5%.

The CDR3 measures 17 amino acids from cysteine to phenylalanine. Of all the DNA, just the CDR3 is kept, 51 bases in frame from base 1. CDR1 and CDR2 (SGHDT, YYEEEE) derive from the germline V gene. V is cut by 3 bases and J by 7 bases, and the space between the germline ends is 25 bases. The immunoSEQ v3 hsTCRB kit was used to amplify TCR beta CDR3 regions from genomic DNA through bias-controlled multiplex PCR. TCR libraries were sequenced on an Illumina NextSeq 500 to roughly 2 million read pairs for survey level or roughly 5-6.5 million for deep level. In the original analysis: V, D and J genes were assigned, non-productive sequences were removed, and clonality was reported by immunoSEQ Analyzer software. Repertoires were compared using productive Simpson clonality and Morisita overlap index of productive TRB rearrangements between infused TIL and blood. For each clone in blood, the absolute clonotype count was estimated by multiplying the lymphocyte count by the CD3+ fraction and by the clone's productive frequency. This immuneACCESS table, as held by TCRdb, lists in-frame sequences with V and J called but not all clones. Of the missing ones, under half trace to an unresolved V gene in checked studies; the others have no known cause. The V and J calls and clone size were taken over from that table, and D and trimming were inferred from the DNA. The sample table lists about 36,000 clones, less than 85% of them with a count of one. 4.5% to 6% of the sample goes to the ten largest clones.

What the authors observed across the whole study: The study protocol defined all tumor marker inferences as exploratory. The cohort was highly selected, including more treatment-naive, never-smoker and oncogene-addicted patients than is typical, which limits generalizability. Infused TIL clonotypes partially replaced the baseline peripheral repertoire then decayed over months, with no apparent association between persistence and response.

Comments on this clone: Its antigen is currently not known. Base qualities are not at hand, and no much larger clone is one base apart.

The time point label, as the study defines it: pre-treatment sample, taken before nivolumab and TIL therapy. Adults with stage 4 NSCLC were enrolled from October 2017 to early 2020 in a dual-center phase I trial. The samples were obtained from a phase I trial that was single-arm and open-label and tested tumor-infiltrating lymphocyte therapy combined with nivolumab in advanced non-small cell lung cancer. Blood mononuclear cells from EDTA tubes were separated on a Ficoll gradient and snap-frozen as pellets, and DNA was extracted from the cells using a Qiagen mini-prep kit. The sample here was blood, taken at baseline. Rearrangement joined TRBV5-6 to TRBJ1-2; the D segment could be TRBD1, given 6 matching bases. The clonotype was recovered from a person between 25 and 79 years old with non-small cell lung cancer. The DNA sequence reads TGTGCCAGCAGCTCCCCTTACCCGACAGGACCCCATAGTGGCTACACCTTC. This sequence encodes CASSSPYPTGPHSGYTF.